The sequence of this T cell receptor (beta chain) was determined in a study of T cell clonality in common variable immunodeficiency. This clone was observed many times. The CDR3 extends 3 residues past the end of the read, so its final part is completed from the germline J gene. Trimming at V came to 5 bases and at J to 6 bases, leaving 6 bases not matched to a gene. The CDR3 has 13 amino acids. Germline V lookup: CDR1 DFQATT, CDR2 SNEGSKA (reference sequence). Produced via immunoSEQ multiplex PCR; TCRdb's table is partial and in-frame only. There are 40,000 to 65,000 clones in the sample, none observed a single time.

J is TRBJ1-5 and V is TRBV20-1; 8 nucleotides align to TRBD1. Sequenced material: peripheral blood mononuclear cells. This receptor was obtained from a person between 18 and 75 years old in good health. CDR3 sequence reads: CSASQGASQPQHF. The CDR3 DNA, read in part, is TGCAGTGCTTCCCAGGGGGCAAGTCAGCCC.